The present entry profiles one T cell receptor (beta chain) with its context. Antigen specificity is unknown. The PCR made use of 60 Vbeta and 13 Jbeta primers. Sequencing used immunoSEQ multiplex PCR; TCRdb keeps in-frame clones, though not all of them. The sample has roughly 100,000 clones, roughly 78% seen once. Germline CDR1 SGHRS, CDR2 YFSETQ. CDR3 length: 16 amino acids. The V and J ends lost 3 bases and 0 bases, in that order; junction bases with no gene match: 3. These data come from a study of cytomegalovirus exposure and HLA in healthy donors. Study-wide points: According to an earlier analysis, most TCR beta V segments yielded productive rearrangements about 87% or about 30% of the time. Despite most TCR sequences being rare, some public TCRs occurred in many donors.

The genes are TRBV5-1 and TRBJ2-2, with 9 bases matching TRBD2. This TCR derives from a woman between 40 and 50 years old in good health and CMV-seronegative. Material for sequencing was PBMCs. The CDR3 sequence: CASSSTSGSNTGELFF. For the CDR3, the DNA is TGCGCCAGCAGCTCCACTAGCGGGTCGAACACCGGGGAGCTGTTTTTT.